Presented here are 7 T cell receptor beta chains from one specimen sequenced in a study of T cell responses to AZD1222 COVID-19 vaccine. Clones were sequenced by immunoSEQ multiplex PCR, and TCRdb holds only the in-frame ones, with some missing. The sample lists some 90,000 clones; approximately 91% were seen once. This material consisted of peripheral blood, taken on day 0 of AZD1222 vaccination. The receptors come from an adult in good health.

J is TRBJ1-2 and V is TRBV24-1; TRBD1 matches at 10 bases. Trimming took 3 bases from V and 5 from J; bases not matched to a gene: 11. This CDR3 has 17 amino acids. Germline V CDR1 and CDR2: KGHDR, SFDVKD. The CDR3 protein is CATSDPRSPGQGYGYTF. DNA for the CDR3: TGTGCCACCAGTGATCCGCGGTCTCCGGGACAGGGGTATGGCTACACCTTC.

The chain is built from TRBV27 and TRBJ2-7; TRBD2 matches 7 bases. The germline V gene encodes CDR1 MNHEY and CDR2 SMNVEV (reference sequence). The J segment lost 6 bases and the V segment lost 4 bases, leaving 12 bases of the junction unmatched. This CDR3 has 15 residues. CDR3 DNA: TGTGCCAGCAGTTCCGGGGACTTAGCGGGCGCCGAGCAGTACTTC. Its translation is CASSSGDLAGAEQYF.

A single count supports this clone. This chain joins TRBV10-3 and TRBJ2-7; D gene ambiguous. The CDR3 runs 14 residues. Per the germline V gene, CDR1 is ENHRY and CDR2 is SYGVKD. V was shortened by 4 bases and J by 4 bases, with 14 bases between the two germline ends. In DNA form, the CDR3 reads TGTGCCATCAGTGGTGGCGGCAGTCTGTACGAGCAGTACTTC. Residues: CAISGGGSLYEQYF.

J is TRBJ2-3 and V is TRBV7-2, with a tentative D call TRBD2 (7 bases). Trimming left V 5 bases short and J 5 bases short, with 20 bases between. The CDR3 has 16 residues. From germline, CDR1 is SGHTA and CDR2 FQGNSA. The CDR3: CASSPRFRGGGDTQYF. CDR3 coding DNA: TGTGCCAGCAGCCCCCGATTTCGGGGAGGGGGAGATACGCAGTATTTT.

The rearrangement uses TRBV5-1 and TRBJ2-3, with 7 bases fitting TRBD1. Germline V gene lookup returns CDR1 SGHRS and CDR2 YFSETQ. The CDR3 loop spans 14 amino acids. Germline trimming cut 6 bases from V and 2 bases from J; bases unmatched to any gene: 6. As DNA, the CDR3 is TGCGCCAGCACATCGGGACAGTACACAGATACGCAGTATTTT. Translated: CASTSGQYTDTQYF. Together with reference TRBV5-1 and TRBJ2-3, the CDR3 gives the full variable domain: KAGVTQTPRYLIKTRGQQVTLSCSPISGHRSVSWYQQTPGQGLQFLFEYFSETQRNKGNFPGRFSGRQFSNSRSEMNVSTLELGDSALYLCASTSGQYTDTQYFGPGTRLTVL.

CDR3 amino acids: CSATPDNEQFF. The DNA of the CDR3 is TGCAGTGCTACCCCTGACAATGAGCAGTTCTTC. The gene calls are TRBV20-1 and TRBJ2-1, with D hard to call. CDR3 length: 11 amino acids. Trimming removed 4 bases at V and 5 bases at J, with 6 bases between. Looked up from germline, CDR1 is DFQATT and CDR2 is SNEGSKA (reference sequence).

The chain recombines TRBV5-6 with TRBJ1-5, with D perhaps TRBD1 (6 bases). The CDR3 length is 15 residues. V was shortened by 4 bases and J by 7 bases, with 18 bases between the two germline ends. Germline assignment: CDR1 SGHDT and CDR2 YYEEEE. CDR3 amino acids: CASSENGRGTQPQHF. CDR3 DNA: TGTGCCAGCAGCGAAAATGGCAGGGGCACCCAGCCCCAGCATTTT.